The rows below give T cell receptor beta chains drawn from one sample of a study of naive and memory T cell subsets. TCRdb analysed the UMI-ligation and nested PCR reads with MiXCR anew, one entry per CDR3 protein. The sample includes roughly 91,000 distinct CDR3 sequences, over 10% of them seen just once. The source material was central memory CD4+ T cells from blood. The receptors come from a human donor in good health. CDR3s include the opening cysteine and the closing phenylalanine or tryptophan. The D gene is left open where the match is weak. Rows may omit the clone size; those that give it use once, few, many or a size class.

d_gene	v_gene	j_gene	abundance	CDR3nt	CDR3aa
TRBD1	TRBV28	TRBJ2-7	few	TGTGCCAGCAGTGTCCGGGACAGAGTGATCTACGAGCAGTACTTC	CASSVRDRVIYEQYF
TRBD2	TRBV24-1	TRBJ2-3	.	TGTGCCACCGGGGGGGGACTAGCGGGACGGAGCACAGATACGCAGTATTTT	CATGGGLAGRSTDTQYF
.	TRBV5-1	TRBJ2-2	.	TGCGCCAGCAGCCCGTACTCTGCAAACACCGGGGAGCTGTTTTTT	CASSPYSANTGELFF
.	TRBV15	TRBJ1-5	.	TGTGCCACCAGCAGAGATCCGCAGCCCCAGCATTTT	CATSRDPQPQHF
.	TRBV20-1	TRBJ2-3	medium-sized	TGCAGTGCTAGTTTCCAGAGAACTAGCACAGATACGCAGTATTTT	CSASFQRTSTDTQYF
.	TRBV2	TRBJ2-3	many	TGTGCCAGCAGTGTCAGGAGCGGGAGCACAGATACGCAGTATTTT	CASSVRSGSTDTQYF
.	TRBV7-2	TRBJ2-5	few	TGTGCCAGCAGCTTGGTTGGAGGGCTGATAGAGACCCAGTACTTC	CASSLVGGLIETQYF
.	TRBV7-2	TRBJ2-1	few	TGTGCCAGCAGCTTGGGGGGACTGTACAATGAGCAGTTCTTC	CASSLGGLYNEQFF
.	TRBV29-1	TRBJ2-1	.	TGCAGCGCTGGGCGAAGTACAGCTTACAATGAGCAGTTCTTC	CSAGRSTAYNEQFF
TRBD1	TRBV9	TRBJ1-1	many	TGTGCCAGCAGCCCGACAGGGGCGAACGAAGCTTTCTTT	CASSPTGANEAFF
.	TRBV10-3	TRBJ2-3	few	TGTGCCACGGGAGACCAGGGGACAGATACGCAGTATTTT	CATGDQGTDTQYF
TRBD2	TRBV14	TRBJ2-7	.	TGTGCCAGCAGCCACCGACAGGGAGCGAGACTAGCGGGTTCCTACGAGCAGTACTTC	CASSHRQGARLAGSYEQYF
TRBD2	TRBV29-1	TRBJ2-1	.	TGCAGCGTTCGAGGACTAGTGTATGAGCAGTTCTTC	CSVRGLVYEQFF
TRBD1	TRBV5-6	TRBJ1-1	.	TGTGCCAGCAGCTTCGTGTTGGAAGACAGGGCGCACACTGAAGCTTTCTTT	CASSFVLEDRAHTEAFF
.	TRBV15	TRBJ1-1	few	TGTGCCACCAGCAGACCTACCGGCACTGAAGCTTTCTTT	CATSRPTGTEAFF
.	TRBV29-1	TRBJ2-7	few	TGCAGCGTTCGACAGGACAATGACTACGAGCAGTACTTC	CSVRQDNDYEQYF
.	TRBV29-1	TRBJ2-7	many	TGCAGCGTTCGTTTCTCGACTTCCTACGAGCAGTACTTC	CSVRFSTSYEQYF
TRBD2	TRBV27	TRBJ2-1	.	TGTGCCAGCAGTTTAGATCTAGCGGGAGGTAATGAGCAGTTCTTC	CASSLDLAGGNEQFF
.	TRBV6-5	TRBJ1-1	many	TGTGCCAGCAGTTATGGAGGTCAAAAGAACACTGAAGCTTTCTTT	CASSYGGQKNTEAFF
TRBD1	TRBV6-5	TRBJ2-7	many	TGTGCCAGCCGACAGGGCTTCAGTCTTGGAGCGTACGAGCAGTACTTC	CASRQGFSLGAYEQYF
.	TRBV5-1	TRBJ2-1	.	TGCGCCAGCAGCTTGGATGTTCACTCCTACAATGAGCAGTTCTTC	CASSLDVHSYNEQFF
.	TRBV6-1	TRBJ1-5	.	TGTGCCAGCAGTAAACAGGGAAGCAATCAGCCCCAGCATTTT	CASSKQGSNQPQHF
.	TRBV15	TRBJ2-6	medium-sized	TGTGCCACCAGCAGGGGCCGGATTAACACTGATGGGGCCAACGTCCTGACTTTC	CATSRGRINTDGANVLTF
.	TRBV28	TRBJ2-2	many	TGTGCCAGCAGTTCCCTAGGCGCTGCGAACCCATCCGGGGAGCTGTTTTTT	CASSSLGAANPSGELFF
TRBD1	TRBV20-1	TRBJ2-7	.	TGCAGTGCTAGAGCTGGGACAGGCCACTACGAGCAGTACTTC	CSARAGTGHYEQYF
.	TRBV29-1	TRBJ2-5	many	TGCAGCGTTGATAGGCAGGGTACCGGAGAGACCCAGTACTTC	CSVDRQGTGETQYF
TRBD2	TRBV20-1	TRBJ2-3	many	TGCAGTGCTAGAGATCCGGGAGGGCCTTCAGATACGCAGTATTTT	CSARDPGGPSDTQYF